The source of this T cell receptor (beta chain) is a study of read filtering for tumor transcriptome and immune sequencing. Points from the study as a whole: IR-seq and RNA-seq agreed better without single-read clonotypes. About 81.9% of IR-seq clonotypes had one read, totaling around 3.4% of reads; RNA-seq: roughly 76% and 46%.

This clonotype has just a few counts. Its antigen is not known. Germline CDR1 is MDHEN and CDR2 is SYDVKM. Trimming stripped 1 base from V and 4 bases from J, with 13 bases between. The length of the CDR3 is 15 residues. At the time of active disease, bone marrow was collected from every patient. Molecular barcoded adaptors covering alpha/delta and beta/gamma chains were used on approximately 400 ng RNA. TCRdb re-called the reads through MiXCR, storing one row per CDR3 protein. The table lists roughly 90,000 distinct CDR3 sequences, around a fifth of them singletons. The rearrangement uses TRBV28 and TRBJ1-1, with D maybe TRBD1 (6 bases). Sequencing input: a population of CD138-negative cells sorted from bone marrow. The receptor was isolated from a donor at least 40 years old with multiple myeloma. CDR3 bases: TGTGCCAGCAGTTTATATTGGGGGCGGGGCACTGAAGCTTTCTTT. Its protein product is CASSLYWGRGTEAFF.